This T cell receptor beta chain comes out of a study of PD-1 blockade in classical Hodgkin lymphoma. Study in general: On a schedule of every 2 weeks, patients received nivolumab 3 mg/kg intravenously.

The CDR3 covers 15 residues. The junction had 8 bases not matched to a gene; V was cut back by 7 bases and J by 2 bases. CDR1 SGHNT and CDR2 YENEEA come from the germline V gene. Time point meaning: cycle 4 day 1 (C4D1), after about 6 weeks of nivolumab. Each patient relapsed following autologous stem cell transplantation, and prior brentuximab vedotin exposure differed. Using magnetic negative selection, the CD4+ T cells were separated out of thawed PBMCs. Libraries were prepared by immunoSEQ multiplex PCR; TCRdb keeps only in-frame clonotypes and omits some of them. Of tens of thousands of clones in the sample, approximately 79% were seen once.

The material was CD4+ T cells from blood, obtained before the fourth cycle of nivolumab. V and J are TRBV11-3 and TRBJ1-1, with 9 bases aligning to TRBD1. This sequence originates from a human donor with classical Hodgkin lymphoma. The CDR3 is CASNPGQGRNTEAFF. CDR3 bases: TGTGCCAGCAACCCGGGACAGGGAAGAAACACTGAAGCTTTCTTT.